The rows below give T cell receptor beta chains drawn from one sample of a study of T-cell reconstitution after alpha-beta-depleted transplantation in children. TCRdb re-called the PCR reads with MiXCR, one entry per CDR3 protein. Of fewer than 450,000 distinct CDR3 sequences in the sample, roughly 16% were seen once. The sequences come from PBMCs, mostly from graft donor cells, collected 360 days after TCRalphabeta/CD19-depleted stem cell transplant. These TCRs come from a male patient between 2 and 10 years old who had a stem cell transplant for acute lymphoblastic leukemia, so the T cells may come from the graft donor. CDR3s include the opening cysteine and the closing phenylalanine or tryptophan. The order of the fields is V gene, D gene, J gene, clone size, CDR3 protein, CDR3 DNA. The D gene is left open where the match is weak. Some rows mark clone size as missing; the rest say once, few, many or name a class of expanded clone.

TRBV20-1	NA	TRBJ1-4	many	CSAGPSSGHKLFF	TGCAGTGCTGGACCGTCCTCGGGCCATAAACTGTTTTTT
TRBV6-5	TRBD2	TRBJ2-7	few	CASSPLGGGHYEQYF	TGTGCCAGCAGTCCCCTGGGGGGGGGTCACTACGAGCAGTACTTC
TRBV20-1	NA	TRBJ2-5	few	CSAQEGATQETQYF	TGCAGTGCTCAAGAGGGTGCGACCCAAGAGACCCAGTACTTC
TRBV4-2	TRBD1	TRBJ2-4	NA	CASSQEGGTSGIQYF	TGTGCCAGCAGCCAAGAAGGGGGCACCTCGGGCATTCAGTACTTC
TRBV7-8	TRBD1	TRBJ2-3	NA	CASSSILTGKDTQYF	TGTGCCAGCAGCTCCATACTGACAGGGAAGGATACGCAGTATTTT
TRBV10-3	TRBD1	TRBJ2-5	few	CAIGAPGQGGGTQYF	TGTGCCATCGGTGCTCCGGGACAGGGCGGTGGGACCCAGTACTTC
TRBV12-3/TRBV12-4	TRBD1	TRBJ2-1	NA	CAIPGGQEFYNEQFF	TGTGCCATCCCAGGGGGTCAGGAATTCTACAATGAGCAGTTCTTC
TRBV5-4	NA	TRBJ2-1	NA	CASSTATGLARNEQFF	TGTGCCAGCAGCACTGCAACAGGGTTAGCCCGCAATGAGCAGTTCTTC
TRBV11-2	NA	TRBJ2-3	few	CASSQGWAQSTDTQYF	TGTGCCAGCAGCCAGGGGTGGGCACAGAGCACAGATACGCAGTATTTT
TRBV24-1	TRBD2	TRBJ2-5	NA	CATSDLVSGVAGDPQETQYF	TGTGCCACCAGTGATTTGGTGTCGGGGGTAGCGGGAGACCCCCAAGAGACCCAGTACTTC
TRBV28	NA	TRBJ1-5	few	CASAGGNDQPQHF	TGTGCCAGCGCTGGGGGAAACGACCAGCCCCAGCATTTT
TRBV5-1	NA	TRBJ2-1	many	CASSLRLTGEGHEQFF	TGCGCCAGCAGCTTGCGTTTAACAGGGGAGGGCCATGAGCAGTTCTTC
TRBV5-1	NA	TRBJ2-3	few	CASRRGYTDTQYF	TGCGCCAGCAGGCGGGGTTACACAGATACGCAGTATTTT
TRBV5-1	TRBD2	TRBJ2-2	few	CASSEGLAVSTGELFF	TGCGCCAGCAGCGAAGGACTAGCGGTTTCCACCGGGGAGCTGTTTTTT
TRBV27	TRBD1	TRBJ2-7	NA	CASSLRDRPYEQYF	TGTGCCAGCAGCCTCCGGGACAGACCCTACGAGCAGTACTTC
TRBV12-3/TRBV12-4	NA	TRBJ2-1	many	CASSSDPPGNEQFF	TGTGCCAGCAGTTCGGACCCCCCCGGCAATGAGCAGTTCTTC
TRBV9	NA	TRBJ1-6	few	CASSPGSPLHF	TGTGCCAGCAGCCCCGGTTCACCCCTCCACTTT
TRBV20-1	TRBD1	TRBJ2-3	many	CSATGTGGTDTQYF	TGCAGTGCTACCGGGACAGGGGGCACAGATACGCAGTATTTT
TRBV20-1	NA	TRBJ2-7	NA	CSPGVRSYEQYF	TGCAGTCCAGGAGTCCGATCCTACGAGCAGTACTTC
TRBV5-1	NA	TRBJ1-2	many	CASSAAGIPNYGYTF	TGCGCCAGCAGCGCTGCCGGGATTCCTAACTATGGCTACACCTTC
TRBV5-1	NA	TRBJ2-7	few	CASSLAWEKDYEQYF	TGCGCCAGCAGCTTGGCTTGGGAGAAGGACTACGAGCAGTACTTC
TRBV7-9	NA	TRBJ2-1	many	CASSPQYNEQFF	TGTGCCAGCAGCCCTCAATACAATGAGCAGTTCTTC